These 10 T cell receptor beta chains came from one sample sequenced in a study of lymphopenia after photon versus proton radiotherapy. Here immunoSEQ multiplex PCR was the method, and the copy in TCRdb shows in-frame clones only, minus some. Here the sample spans more than 70,000 clones, 83% being singletons. The sample in question was peripheral blood, obtained from a patient treated with proton-based radiotherapy. All receptors come from a man aged 60 to 75 with pancreatic cancer.

The chain links TRBV6-1 to TRBJ1-2, with 10 bases matching TRBD1. V was pared by 8 bases and J by 7 bases, with 10 bases of the junction left unmatched. This CDR3 comprises 14 residues. CDR1 MNHNS and CDR2 SASEGT come from the germline V gene. The CDR3 reads CASASGQGSFGYTF. Written as DNA, the CDR3 is TGTGCCAGCGCATCGGGACAGGGGAGTTTTGGCTACACCTTC.

V and J are TRBV27 and TRBJ2-5, with 7 nucleotides matching TRBD2. The CDR3 length is 16 residues. Germline loops: CDR1 MNHEY, CDR2 SMNVEV (reference sequence). Trimming took 3 bases from V and 5 from J; bases not matched to a gene: 12. CDR3 DNA sequence: TGTGCCAGCAGTTTCCTCGGGGGAGGGCCCCAGGAGACCCAGTACTTC. Amino acids: CASSFLGGGPQETQYF.

The chain carries TRBV9 and TRBJ1-1, with D perhaps TRBD1 (5 bases). CDR3 length: 16 amino acids. Germline loops: CDR1 SGDLS, CDR2 YYNGEE. Trimming removed 3 bases from V and 1 base from J, with 16 bases in between. The CDR3 loop reads CASSGGPEGWNTEAFF. The CDR3 DNA sequence: TGTGCCAGCAGCGGAGGGCCCGAGGGGTGGAACACTGAAGCTTTCTTT.

The chain uses TRBV19 and TRBJ2-1; 11 bases align to TRBD2. This CDR3 has 15 amino acids. Germline CDR1 is LNHDA and CDR2 is SQIVND (reference sequence). V dropped 4 bases and J dropped 4; count of bases not matched to a gene: 3. CDR3 sequence: CASSRGTSGYNEQFF. The CDR3 DNA is TGTGCCAGTAGTAGGGGGACTAGCGGATACAATGAGCAGTTCTTC.

The chain has TRBV29-1 and TRBJ1-5; 9 positions match TRBD1. CDR1 is SQVTM, CDR2 ANQGSEA, per germline. CDR3 length equals 13 residues. Trimming took 4 bases from V and 6 from J; bases not matched to a gene: 4. The CDR3 bases are TGCAGCGTTGGGGGGACAGGGAGTCAGCCCCAGCATTTT. Translated, it gives CSVGGTGSQPQHF.

This chain joins TRBV7-9 and TRBJ2-7; a weak D match, TRBD1 (6 bases). The CDR3 contains 14 residues. Per the germline V gene, CDR1 is SEHNR and CDR2 is FQNEAQ (reference sequence). V was shortened by 1 base and J by 4 bases, with 11 bases between the two germline ends. Written as DNA, the CDR3 is TGTGCCAGCAGCTTAGACAGGGTGGCGTACGAGCAGTACTTC. Translating gives CASSLDRVAYEQYF.

The chain employs TRBV29-1 and TRBJ1-2, with D hard to call. CDR3 length equals 12 residues. The germline V gene has CDR1 SQVTM and CDR2 ANQGSEA. Trimming took off 6 bases at V and 5 bases at J, with 13 bases between the two ends. CDR3 sequence: CSVGMAGYGYTF. The CDR3 DNA sequence: TGCAGCGTCGGCATGGCCGGGTATGGCTACACCTTC.

This clone was seen only a few times. V is TRBV5-4 and J is TRBJ2-3, with D possibly matching TRBD2 (5 bases). The CDR3 has 15 residues. Looked up from germline, CDR1 is SGHNT and CDR2 is YYREEE (reference sequence). Trimming cost V 0 bases and J 4 bases, with 12 bases left between them. CDR3 region: CASSLEGAGADTQYF. CDR3 DNA: TGTGCCAGCAGCTTGGAGGGAGCTGGGGCAGATACGCAGTATTTT.

V usage is TRBV7-9 and J usage is TRBJ2-1, with unresolved D. V was shortened by 5 bases and J by 6 bases, with 11 bases between the two germline ends. The CDR3 totals 13 residues. CDR1 SEHNR and CDR2 FQNEAQ come from the germline V gene (reference sequence). CDR3 in DNA: TGTGCCAGCAGCATTGGGAACCCCAATGAGCAGTTCTTC. Translating it yields CASSIGNPNEQFF.

This clone was picked up one time. The chain employs TRBV19 and TRBJ1-2; the D gene is possibly TRBD1 (6 bases). In germline, CDR1 is LNHDA, CDR2 SQIVND (reference sequence). The CDR3 is made up of 14 amino acids. Trimming removed 6 bases at V and 4 bases at J, with 15 bases between. The CDR3 DNA reads TGTGCCAGTAGGATCCCGGGGGCGCCCTATGGCTACACCTTC. The encoded protein is CASRIPGAPYGYTF.